This TCR beta chain is drawn from a study of T-cell memory formation after mild COVID-19. This clonotype rates as medium-sized. TCRdb re-called the 5' RACE reads with MiXCR, one entry per CDR3 protein. The table shows roughly 200,000 distinct CDR3 sequences, with roughly 17% occurring only once. V lost 6 bases to trimming and J lost 2 bases; unmatched junction nucleotides: 11. The CDR3 is 16 residues long. CDR1 and CDR2 from the germline V gene are DFQATT and SNEGSKA (reference sequence). This clonotype originated in an adult woman who had mild COVID-19 (a few samples of this study predate the infection). Cell type and time point are not known. The chain uses TRBV20-1 and TRBJ2-3, with 10 bases matching TRBD2. Sequenced material: PBMCs or a T cell subset sorted from them (not recorded which). The CDR3 DNA is TGCAGTGCCGCCGGGGCTAGCGGGAGTGCCACAGATACGCAGTATTTT. It yields the protein CSAAGASGSATDTQYF.